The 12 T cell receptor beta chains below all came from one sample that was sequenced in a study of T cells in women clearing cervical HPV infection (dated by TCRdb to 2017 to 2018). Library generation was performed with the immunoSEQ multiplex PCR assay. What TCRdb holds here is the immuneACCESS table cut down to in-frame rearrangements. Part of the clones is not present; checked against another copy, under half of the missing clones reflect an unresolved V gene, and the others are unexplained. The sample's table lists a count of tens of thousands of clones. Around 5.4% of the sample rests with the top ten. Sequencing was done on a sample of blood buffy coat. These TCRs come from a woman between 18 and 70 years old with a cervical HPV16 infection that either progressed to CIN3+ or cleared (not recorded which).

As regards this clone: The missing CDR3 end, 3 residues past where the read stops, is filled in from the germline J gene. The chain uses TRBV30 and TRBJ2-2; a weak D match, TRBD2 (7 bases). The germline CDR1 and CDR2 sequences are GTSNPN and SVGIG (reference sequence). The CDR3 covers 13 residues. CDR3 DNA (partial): TGTGCCTGGAGTGTACGAGGGGGGGGAAAG. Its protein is CAWSVRGGGK. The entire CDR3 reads CAWSVRGGGKLFF.

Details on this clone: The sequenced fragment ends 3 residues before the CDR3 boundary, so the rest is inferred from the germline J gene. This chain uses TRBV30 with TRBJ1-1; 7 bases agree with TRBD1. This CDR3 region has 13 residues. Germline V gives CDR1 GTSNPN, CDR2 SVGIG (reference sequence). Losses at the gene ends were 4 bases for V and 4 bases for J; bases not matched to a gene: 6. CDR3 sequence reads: CAWTEQGSTEAFF. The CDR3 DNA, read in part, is TGTGCCTGGACGGAACAGGGGAGCACTGAA.

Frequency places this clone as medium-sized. The sequenced part of the CDR3 DNA is TGTGCCATCAGTGAGCTACACGATGGTCAGGGGGAAGGGAATGAG. Amino acids: CAISELHDGQGEGNE. The full-length CDR3 reads as CAISELHDGQGEGNEQFF. The chain links TRBV10-3 to TRBJ2-1; 7 bases match TRBD1. Coverage ceases 3 residues before the CDR3 finishes, and the germline J gene fills in the end. J gave up 7 bases and V 2 bases, and 17 bases lay outside the gene matches. CDR3 size: 18 residues. Germline loops: CDR1 ENHRY, CDR2 SYGVKD.

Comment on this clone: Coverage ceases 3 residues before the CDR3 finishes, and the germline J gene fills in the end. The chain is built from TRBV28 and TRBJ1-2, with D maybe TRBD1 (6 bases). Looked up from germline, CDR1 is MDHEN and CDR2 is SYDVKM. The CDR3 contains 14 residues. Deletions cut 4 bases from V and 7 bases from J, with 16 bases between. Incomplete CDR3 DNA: TGTGCCAGCAGTTCCTCGACAGGTTTGGTTGGC. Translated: CASSSSTGLVG. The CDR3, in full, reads CASSSSTGLVGYTF.

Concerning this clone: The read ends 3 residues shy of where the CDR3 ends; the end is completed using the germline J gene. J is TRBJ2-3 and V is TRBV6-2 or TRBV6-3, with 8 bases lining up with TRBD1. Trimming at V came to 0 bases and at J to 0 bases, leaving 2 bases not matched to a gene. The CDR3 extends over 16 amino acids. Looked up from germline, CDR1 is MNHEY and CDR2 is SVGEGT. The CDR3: CASSYSWTGSTDTQYF. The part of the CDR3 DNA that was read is TGTGCCAGCAGTTACTCATGGACAGGGAGCACAGATACG.

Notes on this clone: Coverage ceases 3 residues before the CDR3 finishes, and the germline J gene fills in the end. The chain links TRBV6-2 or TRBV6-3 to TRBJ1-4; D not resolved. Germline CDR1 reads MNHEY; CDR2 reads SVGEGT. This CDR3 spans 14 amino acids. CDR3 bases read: TGTGCCAGCACGGGTTTCTCCTATAATTCACCA. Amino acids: CASTGFSYNSP. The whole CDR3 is CASTGFSYNSPLFF.

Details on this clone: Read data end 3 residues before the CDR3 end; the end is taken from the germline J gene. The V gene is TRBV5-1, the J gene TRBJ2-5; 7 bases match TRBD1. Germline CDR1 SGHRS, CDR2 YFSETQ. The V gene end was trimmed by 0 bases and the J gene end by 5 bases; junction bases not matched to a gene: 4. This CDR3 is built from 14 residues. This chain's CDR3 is CASSLDRGWETQYF. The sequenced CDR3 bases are TGCGCCAGCAGCTTGGACAGGGGATGGGAGACC.

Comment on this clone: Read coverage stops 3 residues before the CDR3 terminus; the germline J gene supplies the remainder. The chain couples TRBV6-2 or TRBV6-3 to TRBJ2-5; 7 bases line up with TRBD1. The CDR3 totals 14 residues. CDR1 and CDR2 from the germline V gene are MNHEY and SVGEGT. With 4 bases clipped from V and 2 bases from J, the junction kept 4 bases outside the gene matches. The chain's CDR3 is CASSSGTEQETQYF. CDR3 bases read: TGTGCCAGCAGTTCCGGGACAGAACAAGAGACC.

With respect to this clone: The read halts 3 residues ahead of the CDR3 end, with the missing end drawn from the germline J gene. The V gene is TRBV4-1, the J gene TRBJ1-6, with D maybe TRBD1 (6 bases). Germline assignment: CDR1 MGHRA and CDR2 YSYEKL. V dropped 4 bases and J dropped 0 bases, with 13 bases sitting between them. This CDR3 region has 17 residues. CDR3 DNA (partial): TGCGCCAGCAGCCGGGGGCGGATACTCTCCTATAATTCACCC. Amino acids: CASSRGRILSYNSP. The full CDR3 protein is CASSRGRILSYNSPLHF.

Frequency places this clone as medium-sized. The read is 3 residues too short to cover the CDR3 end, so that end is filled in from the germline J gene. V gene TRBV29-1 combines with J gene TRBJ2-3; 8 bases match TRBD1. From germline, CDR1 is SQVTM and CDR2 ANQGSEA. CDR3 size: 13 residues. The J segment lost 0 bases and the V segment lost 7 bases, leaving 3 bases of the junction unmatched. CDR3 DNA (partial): TGCAGCGCTGGACAGGGTAGCACAGATACG. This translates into CSAGQGSTDT. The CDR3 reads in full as CSAGQGSTDTQYF.

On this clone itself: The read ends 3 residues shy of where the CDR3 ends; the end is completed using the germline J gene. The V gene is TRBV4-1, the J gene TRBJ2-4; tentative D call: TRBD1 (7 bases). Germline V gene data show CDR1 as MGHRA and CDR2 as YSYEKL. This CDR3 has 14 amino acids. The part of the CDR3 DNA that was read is TGCGCCAGCAGCCATCAGGGGGGCGGCTATGGT. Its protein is CASSHQGGGYG. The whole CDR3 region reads CASSHQGGGYGQYF.

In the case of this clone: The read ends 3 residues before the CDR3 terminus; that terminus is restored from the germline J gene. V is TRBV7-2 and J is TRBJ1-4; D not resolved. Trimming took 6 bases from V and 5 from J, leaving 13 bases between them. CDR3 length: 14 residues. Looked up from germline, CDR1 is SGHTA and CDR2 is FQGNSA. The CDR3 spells CASRERFGNEKLFF. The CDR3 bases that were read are TGTGCCAGCAGGGAGCGTTTCGGAAATGAAAAA.